This TCR beta chain was captured in a study of beta chain features in type 1 diabetes. At the level of the study: There was similarity between patients and healthy donors in age, gender and cell yields.

This clone was seen more than once but under ten times. The target antigen is unknown. Overall study results and limits: Patients with type 1 diabetes carried fewer insertions and had more deletions at their VDJ junctions. Type 1 diabetes patients had moderately but significantly shorter TCRB CDR3s in all four CD4+ subsets.

The germline V gene has CDR1 SGDLS and CDR2 YYNGEE. The CDR3 is 16 residues long. V lost 3 bases and J 2 bases, leaving 17 bases between the germline ends. The authors reverse transcribed all of the isolated RNA, so sequencing captured expressed TCRB transcripts. Profiling relied on immunoSEQ multiplex PCR, and the TCRdb table lists in-frame clones only, not all of them. Seen here are about 160,000 clones, around 8.6% observed once, and the top ten hold approximately 0.56%. The chain has TRBV9 and TRBJ1-1; D perhaps matches TRBD1 (6 bases). The sample comprised central memory CD4+ T cells from blood. The sequence was collected from a woman younger than 35 with type 1 diabetes. The CDR3 spells CASSGGGGSGNTEAFF. The CDR3 coding sequence is TGTGCCAGCAGCGGAGGGGGGGGGAGTGGAAACACTGAAGCTTTCTTT. Based on the CDR3 plus reference TRBV9 and TRBJ1-1, the full variable domain is DSGVTQTPKHLITATGQRVTLRCSPRSGDLSVYWYQQSLDQGLQFLIQYYNGEERAKGNILERFSAQQFPDLHSELNLSSLELGDSALYFCASSGGGGSGNTEAFFGQGTRLTVV.